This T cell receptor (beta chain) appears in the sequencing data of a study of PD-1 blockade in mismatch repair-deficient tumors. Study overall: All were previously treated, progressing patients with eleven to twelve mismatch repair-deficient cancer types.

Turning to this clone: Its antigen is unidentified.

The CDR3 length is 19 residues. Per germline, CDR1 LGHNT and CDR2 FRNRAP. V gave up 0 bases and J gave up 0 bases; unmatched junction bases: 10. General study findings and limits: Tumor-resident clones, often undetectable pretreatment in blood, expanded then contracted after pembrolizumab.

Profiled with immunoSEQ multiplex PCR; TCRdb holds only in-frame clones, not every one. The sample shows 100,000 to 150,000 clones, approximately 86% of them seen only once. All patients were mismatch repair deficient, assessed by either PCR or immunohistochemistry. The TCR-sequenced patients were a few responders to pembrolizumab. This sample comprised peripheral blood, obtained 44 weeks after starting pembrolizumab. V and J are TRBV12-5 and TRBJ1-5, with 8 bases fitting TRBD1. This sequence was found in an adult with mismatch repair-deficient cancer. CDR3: CASGLVDRGTPNSNQPQHF. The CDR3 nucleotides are TGTGCTAGTGGTTTGGTAGACAGGGGTACCCCTAATAGCAATCAGCCCCAGCATTTT.